This entry describes one T cell receptor beta chain. Its antigen is unknown. This record belongs to a study of cytomegalovirus exposure and HLA in healthy donors. Study conclusions and caveats: V- and J-gene trimming in TCR beta was tied to a missense DCLRE1C variant by an analysis performed later. Later analysis showed most CMV-associated TCR beta chains appearing HLA-restricted.

While unrecorded immune exposures were likely, the donors were nominally healthy when sampled. The trim removed 1 base at V and 4 bases at J, leaving 6 bases unmatched. Germline CDR1 LNHNV, CDR2 YYDKDF (reference sequence). The CDR3 consists of 16 residues. Use of 60 Vbeta and 13 Jbeta primers characterized the PCR. Sequencing used immunoSEQ multiplex PCR; TCRdb keeps in-frame clones, though not all of them. Among under 200,000 clones listed, approximately 83% were seen once. The receptor was derived from a man aged 18-30 years in good health and CMV-seropositive. The rearrangement uses TRBV15 and TRBJ1-2, with 10 bases matching TRBD1. Sequencing input: PBMCs. The CDR3 sequence is CATSRGRGQGTYGYTF. In DNA, the CDR3 is TGTGCCACCAGCAGAGGCCGGGGACAGGGGACCTATGGCTACACCTTC.